This T cell receptor beta chain was documented in a study of T cell responses to AZD1222 COVID-19 vaccine (dated by TCRdb to about 2021). Turning to the overall study: AZD1222 recipients given second doses at about 4 weeks or at about 12 weeks were pooled, since spike-specific TCR depth and breadth were not found to differ between the two schedules. TCR sequencing was performed for 230 to 250 trial participants, of whom 207 were given two doses of AZD1222 and approximately 25 were given two doses of MenACWY control vaccine. Trial participants were enrolled by age into subgroups of 18-55, 56-69 and 70-plus years, and roughly 160, 29 and 62 TCR-sequenced participants, respectively, were included in these subgroups. Study-level results and caveats: Participants were mostly white British, with more females than males. The authors suggested clonal diversity may have been underestimated. After two AZD1222 doses, spike-specific TCR breadth and depth were significantly higher than at day 0 and than in MenACWY recipients. In the small 56-69-year group, the increase in depth fell short of significance, most likely because of low power. The vaccine-associated CD4 TCRs covered the entire spike protein, and the dominant responses fell in regions 160-218 and 743-854. Epitopes outside the regions mutated in the B.1.351 and B.1.1.7 variants were reportedly recognized by nearly half of the unique spike-specific TCRs. Conclusions about previously exposed vaccinees were limited because only six AZD1222 recipients were SARS-CoV-2 seropositive at baseline. Because no day 14 peak-response samples were available, the repertoires could be characterized only after the peak T cell response.

Worth noting for this clone: Its antigen remains unidentified. No base quality information exists; no much larger clone differs at one position.

CDR1 and CDR2, per the germline V gene, are SGHRS and YFSETQ. The CDR3 starts with the cysteine, ends with the phenylalanine, and has 19 residues. Solely the CDR3 DNA is kept, with 57 bases framed from the first base. Trimming takes 4 bases off V and 5 bases off J; junction bases not matched to a gene: 16. The CDR3 regions of human TCRbeta chains were analyzed by immunosequencing. The published analysis was carried out like this. Repertoire TCRs were matched against a reference library of SARS-CoV-2-specific TCRs generated with the MIRA antigen-specificity platform. Breadth meant the fraction of unique TCRs that were SARS-CoV-2-associated, whereas depth meant the fraction of total T cells that were SARS-CoV-2-associated. Using the MIRA data, each spike-specific TCR was assigned both to the spike region to which the TCR was reactive and to a CD4 or CD8 class. Log10-transformed breadth and depth values were compared by one-way ANOVA with Sidak's multiple comparisons tests. TCRdb obtained this table from immuneACCESS and retained in-frame rearrangements with V and J assigned. These tables miss some clones; where compared with another copy, unresolved V genes account for less than half of the shortfall, and the remainder is unexplained. V, J and clone size are taken as reported in that table, and D and trimming were inferred from the DNA itself. For this sample the table gives 100,000 to 150,000 clones, of which approximately 91% were detected only once. 1.5% to 2% of the sample is taken by the ten largest.

The time point label, read with the paper, signifies: baseline before first vaccination. The vaccinee samples were drawn from two UK trials, COV001 and COV002, one of which was a single-blind randomized controlled phase 2/3 trial testing AZD1222 (ChAdOx1 nCoV-19) in healthy adults. For TCRbeta chain sequencing, PBMC samples were collected from trial participants at day 0 and at day 28 after the second dose. The V and J genes are TRBV5-1 and TRBJ2-2; the central 11 bases match TRBD1. The specimen was peripheral blood, collected on day 0 of AZD1222 vaccination. This sequence originates from an adult in good health. The DNA sequence is TGCGCCAGCAGCGCGTCCGGGACAGGGGGTTTTCCCCAGACCGGGGAGCTGTTTTTT. The resulting protein is CASSASGTGGFPQTGELFF.